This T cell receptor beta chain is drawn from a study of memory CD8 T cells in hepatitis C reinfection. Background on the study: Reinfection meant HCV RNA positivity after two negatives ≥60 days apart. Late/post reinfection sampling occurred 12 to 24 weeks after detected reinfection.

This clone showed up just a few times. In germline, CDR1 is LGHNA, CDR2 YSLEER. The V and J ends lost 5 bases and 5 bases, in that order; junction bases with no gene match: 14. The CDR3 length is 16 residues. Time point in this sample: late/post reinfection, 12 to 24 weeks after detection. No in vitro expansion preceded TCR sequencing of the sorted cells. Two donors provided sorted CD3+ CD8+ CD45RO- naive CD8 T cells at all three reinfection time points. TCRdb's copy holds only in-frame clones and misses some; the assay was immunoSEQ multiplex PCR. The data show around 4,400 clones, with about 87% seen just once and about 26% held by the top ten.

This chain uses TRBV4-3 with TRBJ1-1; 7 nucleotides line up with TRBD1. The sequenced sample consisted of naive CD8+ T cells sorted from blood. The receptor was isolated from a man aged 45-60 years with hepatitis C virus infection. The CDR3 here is CASSSMAVGGRTEAFF. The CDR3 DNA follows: TGCGCCAGCAGCTCCATGGCCGTAGGGGGCCGGACTGAAGCTTTCTTT.